This entry describes one T cell receptor beta chain. The antigen is not known. Germline values: CDR1 SGHDT, CDR2 YYEEEE. The CDR3 runs to 15 residues. V lost 4 bases and J 7 bases, leaving 18 bases between the germline ends. The source of the sample is a study of T cells in narcolepsy. Turning to the study itself: Enrolled donors included narcolepsy type 1 or type 2 patients and healthy controls.

Study-level findings and limits: HCRT-specific and TRIB2-specific autoreactive clonotypes appeared among same-patient CSF and blood CD4+ clonotypes. Healthy controls reportedly lacked the autoreactive clonotypes serially found in patients' blood. No autoreactive T cell clone sequences appeared in some memory CD4+ repertoires.

Clones were sequenced by immunoSEQ multiplex PCR, and TCRdb holds only the in-frame ones, with some missing. This sample has about 30,000 clones; roughly 87% occur once, and the top ten carry about 0.66%. The chain carries TRBV5-6 and TRBJ1-3, with unresolved D. This receptor was obtained from a human donor in good health. The sample was memory (CD45RA-) CD4+ T cells from blood. CDR3 sequence reads: CASSKSGALGNTIYF. DNA for the CDR3: TGTGCCAGCAGCAAAAGCGGAGCCCTGGGGAACACCATATATTTT. Together with reference TRBV5-6 and TRBJ1-3, the CDR3 gives the full variable domain: DAGVTQSPTHLIKTRGQQVTLRCSPKSGHDTVSWYQQALGQGPQFIFQYYEEEERQRGNFPDRFSGHQFPNYSSELNVNALLLGDSALYLCASSKSGALGNTIYFGEGSWLTVV.